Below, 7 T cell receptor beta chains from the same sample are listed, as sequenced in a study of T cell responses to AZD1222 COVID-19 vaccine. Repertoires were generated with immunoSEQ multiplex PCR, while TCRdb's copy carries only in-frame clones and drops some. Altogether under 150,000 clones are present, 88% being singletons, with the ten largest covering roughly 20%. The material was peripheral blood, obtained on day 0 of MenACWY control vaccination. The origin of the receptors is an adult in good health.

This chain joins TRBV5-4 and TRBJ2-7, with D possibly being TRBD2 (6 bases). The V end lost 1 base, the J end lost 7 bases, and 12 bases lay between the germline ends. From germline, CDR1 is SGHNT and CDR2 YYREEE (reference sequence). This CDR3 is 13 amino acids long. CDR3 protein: CASSLYRAGEQYF. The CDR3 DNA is TGTGCCAGCAGCTTGTACCGGGCGGGGGAGCAGTACTTC. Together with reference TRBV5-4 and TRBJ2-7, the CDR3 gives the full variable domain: ETGVTQSPTHLIKTRGQQVTLRCSSQSGHNTVSWYQQALGQGPQFIFQYYREEENGRGNFPPRFSGLQFPNYSSELNVNALELDDSALYLCASSLYRAGEQYFGPGTRLTVT.

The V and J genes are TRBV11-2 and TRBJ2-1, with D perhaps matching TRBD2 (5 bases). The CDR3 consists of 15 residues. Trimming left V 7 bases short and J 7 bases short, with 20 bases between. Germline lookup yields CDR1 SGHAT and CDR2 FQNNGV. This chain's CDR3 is CASNPWGVAWNEQFF. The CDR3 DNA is TGTGCCAGCAACCCCTGGGGAGTCGCTTGGAATGAGCAGTTCTTC.

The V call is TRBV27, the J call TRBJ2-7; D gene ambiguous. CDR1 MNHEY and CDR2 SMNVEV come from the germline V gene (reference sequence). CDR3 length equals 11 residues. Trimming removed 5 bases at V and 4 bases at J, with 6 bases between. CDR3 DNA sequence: TGTGCCAGCAGTGATGGGTACGAGCAGTACTTC. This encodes CASSDGYEQYF.

The CDR3 loop is CASSLRRQGRVSEAFF. In DNA form, the CDR3 reads TGTGCCAGCAGTTTACGAAGACAGGGCAGGGTGTCTGAAGCTTTCTTT. V is TRBV27 and J is TRBJ1-1, with 7 bases aligning to TRBD1. Unmatched junction bases numbered 12, after V lost 2 bases and J lost 6 bases. This CDR3 is 16 amino acids long. Germline-derived CDR1 and CDR2 are MNHEY and SMNVEV (reference sequence).

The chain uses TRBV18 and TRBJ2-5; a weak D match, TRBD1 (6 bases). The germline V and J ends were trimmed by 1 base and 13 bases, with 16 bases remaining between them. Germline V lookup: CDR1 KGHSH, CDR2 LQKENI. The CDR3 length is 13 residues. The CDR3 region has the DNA TGTGCCAGCTCACCACTTCTGGACAGTGCTCTGTACTTC. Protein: CASSPLLDSALYF.

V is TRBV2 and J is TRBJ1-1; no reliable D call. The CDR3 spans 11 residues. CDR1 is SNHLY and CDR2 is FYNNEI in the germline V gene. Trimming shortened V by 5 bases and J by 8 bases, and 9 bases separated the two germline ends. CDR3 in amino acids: CASSKREEAFF. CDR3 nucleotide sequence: TGTGCCAGCAGTAAGAGGGAGGAAGCTTTCTTT.

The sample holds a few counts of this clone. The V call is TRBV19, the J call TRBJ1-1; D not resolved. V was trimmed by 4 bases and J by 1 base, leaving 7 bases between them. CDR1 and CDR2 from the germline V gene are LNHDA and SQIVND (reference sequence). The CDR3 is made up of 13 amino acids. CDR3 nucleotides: TGTGCCAGTAGTACAGGACGGAACACTGAAGCTTTCTTT. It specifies CASSTGRNTEAFF.